The clone carrying this T cell receptor (beta chain) was recorded many times. Its target is unknown. This sample was taken from a study of T cells in Graves' hyperthyroidism and ophthalmopathy. The CDR3 extends over 14 amino acids. Germline V lookup: CDR1 SGHKS, CDR2 YYEKEE (reference sequence). V lost 3 bases and J lost 6; bases outside the gene matches: 5. Study outcomes and limitations: Blood samples included most of the expanded thyroid clonotypes exceeding 0.001. The model forecast ophthalmopathy, anticipating it by a median roughly 6 months before onset.

Clinical symptoms, serum thyroxine, TRAb, thyroid ultrasound and orbital computed tomography informed diagnoses. Out of 8.5 to 10 ml of fresh peripheral blood came the PBMCs. The CDR3 regions of TCR beta were amplified from RNA transcripts. An initial round of RT-PCR targeting the TCR CDR3 relied on the HTBI primer set. Each CDR3 protein gets one entry after TCRdb re-called the multiplex PCR reads with MiXCR. The sample has about 420,000 distinct CDR3 sequences, roughly 15% seen once. The chain uses TRBV5-5 and TRBJ1-1, with 10 bases lining up with TRBD1. The sequence derives from a young woman with Graves' hyperthyroidism. The sequenced sample was blood. In nucleotides, the CDR3 is TGTGCCAGCAGCTGGGGACAGGGGATGTCTGAAGCTTTCTTT. It translates to CASSWGQGMSEAFF.